Described below is a single T cell receptor (beta chain) sequence and its context. The sample comes from a study of blood T cell repertoires in COVID-19. Study-level background: Specimens from acute and convalescent COVID-19 originated in the United States, Italy and Spain. Sources were T cells, B-cell-depleted T cells, or PBMCs; the material itself was cDNA or gDNA.

Trimming removed 4 bases from V and 6 bases from J; junction bases left unmatched: 10. Germline values: CDR1 SGDLS, CDR2 YYNGEE. The CDR3 has 16 residues. Seattle enrolled patients during active infection and tracked them longitudinally. Study processing details: Amplification from reference gene primers served as the basis for estimated nucleated cell counts. Sequencing was performed with immunoSEQ multiplex PCR; in TCRdb, only in-frame clones are kept and a portion is missing. The D gene and trimming were derived from the DNA, and the V and J assignments and clone size from that table. Of around 61,000 clones detected, approximately 92% appear once; the ten largest clones hold under 45%.

The V gene is TRBV9, the J gene TRBJ1-4; TRBD1 agrees at 9 bases. The TCR was taken from a woman aged 55-70 years with COVID-19, enrolled during active disease. Specimen: peripheral blood. DNA for the CDR3: TGTGCCAGCAGCTCTACCGGGGGACAGGGTTATGAAAAACTGTTTTTT. Protein product: CASSSTGGQGYEKLFF.